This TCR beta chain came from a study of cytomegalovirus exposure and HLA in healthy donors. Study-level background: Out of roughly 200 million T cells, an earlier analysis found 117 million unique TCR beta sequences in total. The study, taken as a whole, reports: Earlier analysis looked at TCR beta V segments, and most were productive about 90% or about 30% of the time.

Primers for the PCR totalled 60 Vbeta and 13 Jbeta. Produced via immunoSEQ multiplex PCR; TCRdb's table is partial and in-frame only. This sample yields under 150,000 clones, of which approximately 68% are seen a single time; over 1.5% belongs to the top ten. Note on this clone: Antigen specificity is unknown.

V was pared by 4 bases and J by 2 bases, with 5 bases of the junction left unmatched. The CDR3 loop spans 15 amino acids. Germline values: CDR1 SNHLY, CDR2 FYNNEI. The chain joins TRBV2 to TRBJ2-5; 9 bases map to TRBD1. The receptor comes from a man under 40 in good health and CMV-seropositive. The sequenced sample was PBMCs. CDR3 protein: CASSGIGQGQETQYF. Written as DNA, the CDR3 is TGTGCCAGCAGTGGAATTGGACAGGGGCAAGAGACCCAGTACTTC.